This T cell receptor (beta chain) was recovered during a study of cytomegalovirus exposure and HLA in healthy donors. Notes on the study in general: Serostatus for CMV was the only available immune exposure information.

For this clone: Its antigen is still unknown.

The CDR3 is 15 amino acids. CDR1 is LNHNV, CDR2 YYDKDF, per germline (reference sequence). V dropped 7 bases and J dropped 5; count of bases not matched to a gene: 7. A multiplex PCR was run with 60 Vbeta primers and 13 Jbeta primers. The assay was immunoSEQ multiplex PCR, and TCRdb's table has in-frame clones only and misses some. This table has about 190,000 clones, more than 65% appearing once. The origin of this receptor is a man aged 50-59 years in good health and CMV-seronegative. Input material: PBMCs. The V gene is TRBV15, the J gene TRBJ1-6, with 8 bases fitting TRBD1. In DNA form, the CDR3 reads TGTGCCACCACTGCGGACAGGGTCGATAATTCACCCCTCCACTTT. Protein: CATTADRVDNSPLHF.